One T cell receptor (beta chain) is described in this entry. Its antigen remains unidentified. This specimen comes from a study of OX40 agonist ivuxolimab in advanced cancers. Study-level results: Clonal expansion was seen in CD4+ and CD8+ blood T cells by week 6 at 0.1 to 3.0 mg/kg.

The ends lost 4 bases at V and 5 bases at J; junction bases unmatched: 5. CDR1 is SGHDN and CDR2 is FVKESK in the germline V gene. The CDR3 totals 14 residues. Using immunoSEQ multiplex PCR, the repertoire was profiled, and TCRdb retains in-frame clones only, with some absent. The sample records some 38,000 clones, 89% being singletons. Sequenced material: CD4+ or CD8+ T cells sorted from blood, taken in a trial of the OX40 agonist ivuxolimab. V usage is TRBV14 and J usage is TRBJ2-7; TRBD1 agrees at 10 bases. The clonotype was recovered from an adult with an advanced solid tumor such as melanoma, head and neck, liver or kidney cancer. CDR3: CASSLAGTGDEQYF. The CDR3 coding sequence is TGTGCCAGCAGCCTTGCCGGGACAGGGGACGAGCAGTACTTC.